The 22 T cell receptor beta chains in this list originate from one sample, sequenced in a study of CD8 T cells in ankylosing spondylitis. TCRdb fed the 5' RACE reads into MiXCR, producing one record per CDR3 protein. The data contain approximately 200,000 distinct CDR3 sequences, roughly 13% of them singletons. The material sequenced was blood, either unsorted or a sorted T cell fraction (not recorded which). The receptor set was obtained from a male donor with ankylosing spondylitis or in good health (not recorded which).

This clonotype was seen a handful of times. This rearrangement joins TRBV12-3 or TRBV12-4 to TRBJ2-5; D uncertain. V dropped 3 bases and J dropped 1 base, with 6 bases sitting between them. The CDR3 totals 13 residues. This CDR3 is CASSFGFQETQYF. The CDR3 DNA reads TGTGCCAGCAGTTTCGGGTTCCAAGAGACCCAGTACTTC.

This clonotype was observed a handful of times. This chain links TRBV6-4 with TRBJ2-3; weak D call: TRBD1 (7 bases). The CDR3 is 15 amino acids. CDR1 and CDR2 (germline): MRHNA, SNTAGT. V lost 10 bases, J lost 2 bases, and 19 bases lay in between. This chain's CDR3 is CATSGGGTDTDTQYF. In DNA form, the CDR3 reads TGTGCCACCTCAGGAGGGGGGACAGACACAGATACGCAGTATTTT.

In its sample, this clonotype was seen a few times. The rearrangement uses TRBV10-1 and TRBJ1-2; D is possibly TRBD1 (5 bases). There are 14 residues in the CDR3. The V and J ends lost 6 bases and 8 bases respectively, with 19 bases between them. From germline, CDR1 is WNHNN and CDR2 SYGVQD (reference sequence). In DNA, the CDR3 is TGCGCCAGCAGGAAGGGCAGGGTTGATAGCGGCTACACCTTC. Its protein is CASRKGRVDSGYTF.

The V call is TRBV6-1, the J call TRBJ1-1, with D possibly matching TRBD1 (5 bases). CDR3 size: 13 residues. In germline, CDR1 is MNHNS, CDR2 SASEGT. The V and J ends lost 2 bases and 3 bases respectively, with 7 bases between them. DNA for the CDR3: TGTGCCAGCAGTGAATGGGGGGACACTGAAGCTTTCTTT. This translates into CASSEWGDTEAFF.

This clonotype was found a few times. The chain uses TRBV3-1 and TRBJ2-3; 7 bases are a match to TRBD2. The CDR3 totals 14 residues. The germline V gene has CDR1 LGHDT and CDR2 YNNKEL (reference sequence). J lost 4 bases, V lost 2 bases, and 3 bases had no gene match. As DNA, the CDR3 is TGTGCCAGCAGCCAACTCCGGGGGGCAGATACGCAGTATTTT. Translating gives CASSQLRGADTQYF.

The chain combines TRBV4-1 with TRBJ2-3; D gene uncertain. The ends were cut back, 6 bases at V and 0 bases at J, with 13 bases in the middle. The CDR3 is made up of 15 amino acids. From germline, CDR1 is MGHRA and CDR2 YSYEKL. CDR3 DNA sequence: TGCGCCAGCAGTCAGCTGAGGCAGAGCACAGATACGCAGTATTTT. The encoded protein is CASSQLRQSTDTQYF.

The DNA of the CDR3 is TGTGCCAGCAGCCCAAATTTCCGGGAGGGCCCATACAATGAGCAGTTCTTC. Protein sequence: CASSPNFREGPYNEQFF. The J gene is TRBJ2-1, the V gene TRBV9; 8 bases fit TRBD2. This CDR3 contains 17 residues. Per the germline V gene, CDR1 is SGDLS and CDR2 is YYNGEE. Germline trimming cut 4 bases from V and 4 bases from J; bases unmatched to any gene: 13.

The DNA of the CDR3 is TGTGCCAGCACCCTGGGGGGCTCCGGCACTGAAGCTTTCTTT. Encoded protein: CASTLGGSGTEAFF. The chain combines TRBV6-1 with TRBJ1-1; TRBD1 is a possible D gene (6 bases). Germline V gene lookup returns CDR1 MNHNS and CDR2 SASEGT. V shed 7 bases and J shed 4 bases, with 16 bases lying between them. This CDR3 spans 14 amino acids.

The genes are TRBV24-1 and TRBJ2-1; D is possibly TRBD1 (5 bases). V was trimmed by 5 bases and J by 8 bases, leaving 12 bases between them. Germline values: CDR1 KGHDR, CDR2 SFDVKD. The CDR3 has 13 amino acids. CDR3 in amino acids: CATSGQDSYEQFF. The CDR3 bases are TGTGCCACCAGTGGTCAAGACAGCTATGAGCAGTTCTTC.

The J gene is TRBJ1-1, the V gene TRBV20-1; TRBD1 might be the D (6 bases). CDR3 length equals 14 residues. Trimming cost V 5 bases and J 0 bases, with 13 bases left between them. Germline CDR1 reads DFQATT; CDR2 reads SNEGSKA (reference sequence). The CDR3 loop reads CSAGTWGMNTEAFF. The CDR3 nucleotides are TGCAGTGCTGGGACATGGGGTATGAACACTGAAGCTTTCTTT.

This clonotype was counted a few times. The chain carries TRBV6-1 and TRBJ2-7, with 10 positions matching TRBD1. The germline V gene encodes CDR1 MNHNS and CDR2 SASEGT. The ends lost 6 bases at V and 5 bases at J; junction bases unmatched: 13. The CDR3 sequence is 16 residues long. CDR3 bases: TGTGCCAGCAGAAGAACCAGGACAGGGGGGACGAACGAGCAGTACTTC. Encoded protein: CASRRTRTGGTNEQYF.

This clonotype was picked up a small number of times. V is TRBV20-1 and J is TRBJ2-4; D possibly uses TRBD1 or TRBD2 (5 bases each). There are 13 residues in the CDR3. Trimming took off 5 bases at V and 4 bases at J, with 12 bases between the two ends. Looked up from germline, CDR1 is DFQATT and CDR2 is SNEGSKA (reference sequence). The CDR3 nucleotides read TGCAGTGCTCGAGGGCGGACAAAAAACATTCAGTACTTC. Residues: CSARGRTKNIQYF.

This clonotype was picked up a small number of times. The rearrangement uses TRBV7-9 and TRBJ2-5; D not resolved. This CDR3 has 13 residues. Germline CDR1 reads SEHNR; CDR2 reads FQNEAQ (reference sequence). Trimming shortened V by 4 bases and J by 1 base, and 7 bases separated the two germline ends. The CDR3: CASSSGLQETQYF. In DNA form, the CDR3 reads TGTGCCAGCAGCTCAGGCCTCCAAGAGACCCAGTACTTC.

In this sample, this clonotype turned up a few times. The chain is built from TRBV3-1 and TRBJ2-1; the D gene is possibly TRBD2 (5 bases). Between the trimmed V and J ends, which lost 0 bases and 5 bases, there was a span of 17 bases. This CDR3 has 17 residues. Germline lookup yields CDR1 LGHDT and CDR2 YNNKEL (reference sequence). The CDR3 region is CASSQDPQRTLDNEQFF. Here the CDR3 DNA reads TGTGCCAGCAGCCAAGATCCTCAGCGGACCCTGGACAATGAGCAGTTCTTC.

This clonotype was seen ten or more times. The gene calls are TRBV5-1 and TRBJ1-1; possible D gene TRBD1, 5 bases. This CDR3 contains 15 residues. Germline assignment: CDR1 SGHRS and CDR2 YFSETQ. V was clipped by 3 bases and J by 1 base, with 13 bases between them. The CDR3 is CASSYAGLSNTEAFF. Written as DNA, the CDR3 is TGCGCCAGCAGCTACGCGGGGCTCTCGAACACTGAAGCTTTCTTT.

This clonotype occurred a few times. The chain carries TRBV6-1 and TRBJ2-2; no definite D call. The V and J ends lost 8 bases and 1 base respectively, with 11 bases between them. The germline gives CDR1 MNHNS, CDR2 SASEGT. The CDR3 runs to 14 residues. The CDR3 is CASGLGENTGELFF. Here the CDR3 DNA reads TGTGCCAGCGGTCTAGGAGAGAACACCGGGGAGCTGTTTTTT.

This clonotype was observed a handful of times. This chain's CDR3 is CASSPVEGATDTQYF. Here the CDR3 DNA reads TGTGCCAGCAGCCCAGTGGAGGGGGCCACAGATACGCAGTATTTT. The chain carries TRBV7-8 and TRBJ2-3; possibly TRBD1 for D (7 bases). Germline CDR1 and CDR2: SGHVS and FQNEAQ. V dropped 5 bases and J dropped 2 bases, with 14 bases sitting between them. This CDR3 has 15 amino acids.

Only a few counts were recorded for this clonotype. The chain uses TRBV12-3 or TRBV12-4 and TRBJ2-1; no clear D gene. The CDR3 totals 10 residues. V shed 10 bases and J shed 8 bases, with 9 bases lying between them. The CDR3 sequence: CATRPHEQFF. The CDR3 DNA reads TGTGCCACACGCCCCCATGAGCAGTTCTTC.

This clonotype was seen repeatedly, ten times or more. The CDR3 here is CASSLLLAGGGYEQYF. The CDR3 nucleotides read TGTGCCAGCAGCTTACTACTAGCGGGAGGAGGCTACGAGCAGTACTTC. This sequence joins TRBV7-8 and TRBJ2-7, with 12 bases fitting TRBD2. After removal of 2 bases from V and 3 bases from J, the junction contained 5 bases not matched to a gene. In germline, CDR1 is SGHVS, CDR2 FQNEAQ. This CDR3 has 16 amino acids.

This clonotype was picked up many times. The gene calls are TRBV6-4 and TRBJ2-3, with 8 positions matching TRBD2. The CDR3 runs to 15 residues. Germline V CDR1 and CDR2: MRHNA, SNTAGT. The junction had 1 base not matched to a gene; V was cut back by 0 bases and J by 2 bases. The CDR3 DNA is TGTGCCAGCAGTGACTCTAGCGGGGCCACAGATACGCAGTATTTT. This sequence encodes CASSDSSGATDTQYF.

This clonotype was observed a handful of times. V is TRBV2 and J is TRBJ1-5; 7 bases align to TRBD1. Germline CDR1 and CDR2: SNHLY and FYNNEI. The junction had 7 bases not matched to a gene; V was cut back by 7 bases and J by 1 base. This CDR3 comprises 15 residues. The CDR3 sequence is CASKGQVGSNQPQHF. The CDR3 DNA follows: TGTGCCAGCAAAGGACAGGTGGGCAGCAATCAGCCCCAGCATTTT.

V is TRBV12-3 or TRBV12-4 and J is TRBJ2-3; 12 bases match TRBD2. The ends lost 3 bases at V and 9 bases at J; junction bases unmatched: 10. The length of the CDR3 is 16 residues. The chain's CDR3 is CASSFSRLAGEDTQYF. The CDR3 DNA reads TGTGCCAGCAGTTTCTCTAGACTAGCGGGAGAAGACACGCAGTATTTT.